This T cell receptor (beta chain) originates from a study of shared clonotypes between healthy human individuals. Findings of the study overall: It was observed that 5% to 6% of naive CD4 clonotypes were shared across four donors. The generation probabilities recorded for non-shared clonotypes fell below those of clonotypes shared by all four donors.

Trimming cost V 2 bases and J 7 bases, with 15 bases left between them. Per germline, CDR1 SGHAT and CDR2 FQNNGV. CDR3 size: 15 residues. Details on this clone: Its antigen is currently unknown.

Libraries were prepared by immunoSEQ multiplex PCR; TCRdb keeps only in-frame clonotypes and omits some of them. The table lists fewer than 850,000 clones, 80% to 95% of them singletons. This chain joins TRBV11-2 and TRBJ2-1; possibly TRBD1 or TRBD2 for D (5 bases each). The sample taken for sequencing was memory CD8+ T cells from PBMCs. Specified subset: CD45RO+ cells pooled with CCR7-negative TemRA cells. This clonotype was sampled from a man younger than 35 in good health. Some clones in this sample may be carry-over from other donors' samples. Here the CDR3 DNA reads TGTGCCAGCAGCTTAATTATGGGGGTTGGGAATGAGCAGTTCTTC. Its translation is CASSLIMGVGNEQFF.